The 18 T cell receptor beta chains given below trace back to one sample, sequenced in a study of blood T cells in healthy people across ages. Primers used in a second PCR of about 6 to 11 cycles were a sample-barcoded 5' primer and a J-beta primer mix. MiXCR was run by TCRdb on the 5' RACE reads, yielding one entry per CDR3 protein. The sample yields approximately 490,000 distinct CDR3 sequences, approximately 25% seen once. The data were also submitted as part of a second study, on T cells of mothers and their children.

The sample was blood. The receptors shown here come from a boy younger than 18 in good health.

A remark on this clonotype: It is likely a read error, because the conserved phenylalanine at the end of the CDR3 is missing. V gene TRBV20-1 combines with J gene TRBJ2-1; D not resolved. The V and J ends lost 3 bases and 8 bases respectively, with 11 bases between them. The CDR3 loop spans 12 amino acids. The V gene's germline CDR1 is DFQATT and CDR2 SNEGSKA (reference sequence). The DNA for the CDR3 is TGCAGTGCTAGTCGACGGATCGATGAGCAGTTCCTC. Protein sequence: CSASRRIDEQFL.

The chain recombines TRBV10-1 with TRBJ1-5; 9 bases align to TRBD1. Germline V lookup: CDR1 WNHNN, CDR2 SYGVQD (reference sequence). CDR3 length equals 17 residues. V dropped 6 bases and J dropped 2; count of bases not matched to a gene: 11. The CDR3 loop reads CASSMGQGGYGNQPQHF. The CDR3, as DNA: TGCGCCAGCAGCATGGGACAGGGCGGATATGGCAATCAGCCCCAGCATTTT.

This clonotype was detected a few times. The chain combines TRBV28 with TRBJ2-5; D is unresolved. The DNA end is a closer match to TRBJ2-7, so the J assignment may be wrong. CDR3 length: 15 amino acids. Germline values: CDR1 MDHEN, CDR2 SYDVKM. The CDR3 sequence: CASSLTDLSSYEQYF. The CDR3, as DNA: TGTGCCAGCAGTCTGACGGACCTTAGCTCCTACGAGCAGTACTTC.

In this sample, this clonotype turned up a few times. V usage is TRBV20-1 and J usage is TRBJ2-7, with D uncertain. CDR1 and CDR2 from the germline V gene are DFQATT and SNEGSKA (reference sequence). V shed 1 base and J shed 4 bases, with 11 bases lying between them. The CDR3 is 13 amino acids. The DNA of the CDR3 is TGCAGTGCTAGAGTCCAATCCAATTACGAGCAGTACTTC. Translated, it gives CSARVQSNYEQYF.

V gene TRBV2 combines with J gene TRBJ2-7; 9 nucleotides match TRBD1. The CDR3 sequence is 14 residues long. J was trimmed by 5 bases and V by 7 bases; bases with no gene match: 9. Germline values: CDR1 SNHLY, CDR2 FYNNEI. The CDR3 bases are TGTGCCAGCACTCTCGAGGGACAGGGCCACGAGCAGTACTTC. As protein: CASTLEGQGHEQYF.

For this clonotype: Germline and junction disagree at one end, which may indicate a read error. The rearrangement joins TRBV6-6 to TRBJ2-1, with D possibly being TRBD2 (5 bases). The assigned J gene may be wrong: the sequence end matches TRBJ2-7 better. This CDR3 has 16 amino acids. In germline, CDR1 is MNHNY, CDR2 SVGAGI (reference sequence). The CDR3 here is CASSYGKTWAGYKQYF. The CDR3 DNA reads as TGTGCCAGCAGTTACGGAAAAACATGGGCGGGCTACAAGCAGTACTTC.

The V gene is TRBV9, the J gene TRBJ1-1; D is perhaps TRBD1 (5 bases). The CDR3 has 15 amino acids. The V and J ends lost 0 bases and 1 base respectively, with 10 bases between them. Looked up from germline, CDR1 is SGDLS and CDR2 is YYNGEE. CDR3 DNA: TGTGCCAGCAGCGTAGGGGCTGGGGGGAACACTGAAGCTTTCTTT. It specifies CASSVGAGGNTEAFF.

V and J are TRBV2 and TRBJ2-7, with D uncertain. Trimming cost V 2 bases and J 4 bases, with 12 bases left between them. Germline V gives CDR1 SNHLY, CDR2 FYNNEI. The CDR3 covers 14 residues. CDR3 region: CASSERRVFYEQYF. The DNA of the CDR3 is TGTGCCAGCAGTGAACGTCGGGTATTTTACGAGCAGTACTTC.

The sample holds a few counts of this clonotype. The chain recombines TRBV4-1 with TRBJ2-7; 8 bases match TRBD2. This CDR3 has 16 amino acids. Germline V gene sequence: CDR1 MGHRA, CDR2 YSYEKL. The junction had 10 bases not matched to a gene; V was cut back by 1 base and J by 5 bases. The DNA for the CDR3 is TGCGCCAGCAGCCAAGGAGCAGGAGCGGGAGACCACGAGCAGTACTTC. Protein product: CASSQGAGAGDHEQYF.

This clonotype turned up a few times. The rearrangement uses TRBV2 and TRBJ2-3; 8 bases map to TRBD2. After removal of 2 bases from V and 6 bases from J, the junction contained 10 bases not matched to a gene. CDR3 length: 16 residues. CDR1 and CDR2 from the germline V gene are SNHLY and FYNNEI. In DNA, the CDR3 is TGTGCCAGCAGTGAACAGGGCGGGGGGTTTAGGGATACGCAGTATTTT. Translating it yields CASSEQGGGFRDTQYF.

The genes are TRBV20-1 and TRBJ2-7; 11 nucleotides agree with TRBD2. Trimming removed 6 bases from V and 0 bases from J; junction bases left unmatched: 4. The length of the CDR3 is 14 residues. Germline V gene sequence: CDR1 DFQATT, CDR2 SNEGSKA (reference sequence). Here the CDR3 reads CSALTSGSSYEQYF. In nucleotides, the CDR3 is TGCAGTGCCCTCACTAGCGGGAGCTCCTACGAGCAGTACTTC.

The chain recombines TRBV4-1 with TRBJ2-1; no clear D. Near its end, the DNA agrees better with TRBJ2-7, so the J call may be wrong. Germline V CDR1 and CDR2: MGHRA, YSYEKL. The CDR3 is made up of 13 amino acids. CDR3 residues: CASSHPESYEQYF. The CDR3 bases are TGCGCCAGCAGCCATCCAGAGTCCTACGAGCAGTACTTC.

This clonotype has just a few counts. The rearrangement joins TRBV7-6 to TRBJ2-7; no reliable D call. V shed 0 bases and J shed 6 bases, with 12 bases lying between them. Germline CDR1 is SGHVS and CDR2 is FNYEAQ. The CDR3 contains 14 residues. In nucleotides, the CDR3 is TGTGCCAGCAGCTTAGCGTTCAGCCAAGGCGAGCAGTACTTC. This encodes CASSLAFSQGEQYF.

The CDR3 reads CASTDRDSHNSPLHF. CDR3 DNA: TGTGCCAGCACGGATCGGGACAGTCATAATTCACCCCTCCACTTT. V usage is TRBV9 and J usage is TRBJ1-6, with TRBD1 matching 7 bases. Per germline, CDR1 SGDLS and CDR2 YYNGEE. V gave up 6 bases and J gave up 5 bases; unmatched junction bases: 8. CDR3 length: 15 amino acids. Based on the CDR3 plus reference TRBV9 and TRBJ1-6, the full variable domain is DSGVTQTPKHLITATGQRVTLRCSPRSGDLSVYWYQQSLDQGLQFLIQYYNGEERAKGNILERFSAQQFPDLHSELNLSSLELGDSALYFCASTDRDSHNSPLHFGNGTRLTVT.

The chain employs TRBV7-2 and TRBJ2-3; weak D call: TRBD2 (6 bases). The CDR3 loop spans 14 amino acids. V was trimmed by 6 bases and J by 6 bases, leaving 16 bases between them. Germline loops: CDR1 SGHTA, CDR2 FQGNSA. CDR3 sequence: CASRRDRGSDTQYF. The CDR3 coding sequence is TGTGCCAGCAGGCGGGACCGGGGGTCGGATACGCAGTATTTT.

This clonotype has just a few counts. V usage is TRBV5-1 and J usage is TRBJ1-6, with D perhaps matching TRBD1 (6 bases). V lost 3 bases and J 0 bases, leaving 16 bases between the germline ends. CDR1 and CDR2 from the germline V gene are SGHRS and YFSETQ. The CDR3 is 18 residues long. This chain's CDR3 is CASSWDGLDSSYNSPLHF. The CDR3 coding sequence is TGCGCCAGCAGCTGGGACGGCTTGGACAGCTCCTATAATTCACCCCTCCACTTT.

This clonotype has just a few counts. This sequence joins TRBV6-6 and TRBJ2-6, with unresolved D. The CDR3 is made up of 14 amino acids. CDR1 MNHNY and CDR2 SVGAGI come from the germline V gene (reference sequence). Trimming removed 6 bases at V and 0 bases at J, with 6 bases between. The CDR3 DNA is TGTGCCAGCAGGTCTAGCTCTGGGGCCAACGTCCTGACTTTC. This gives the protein CASRSSSGANVLTF.

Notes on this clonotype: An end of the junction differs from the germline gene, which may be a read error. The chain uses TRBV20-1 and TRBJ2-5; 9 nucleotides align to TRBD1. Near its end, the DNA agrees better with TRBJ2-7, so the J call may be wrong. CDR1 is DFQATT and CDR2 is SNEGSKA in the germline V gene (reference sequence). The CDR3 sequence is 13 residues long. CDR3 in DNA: TGCGGTGCTAGAGGGGACAGGGAGAGCGAGCAGTACTTC. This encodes CGARGDRESEQYF.